This T cell receptor beta chain stems from a study of shared clonotypes between healthy human individuals. Clones were sequenced by immunoSEQ multiplex PCR, and TCRdb holds only the in-frame ones, with some missing. The table lists about 2.4 million clones, over 85% of them singletons. The sequencing input was naive CD4+ T cells from PBMCs. Noted subset: CD45RA+ positively selected. This sequence originates from a man aged 18 to 30 in good health. Some clones in this sample may be carry-over from other donors' samples.

The CDR3 protein is CAISESGRDEQYF. The DNA for the CDR3 is TGTGCCATCAGTGAAAGCGGGAGGGACGAGCAGTACTTC. The rearrangement uses TRBV10-3 and TRBJ2-7; 10 bases match TRBD2. Germline loops: CDR1 ENHRY, CDR2 SYGVKD. The CDR3 contains 13 residues. With V trimmed by 3 bases and J by 5 bases, 1 base remained unmatched.